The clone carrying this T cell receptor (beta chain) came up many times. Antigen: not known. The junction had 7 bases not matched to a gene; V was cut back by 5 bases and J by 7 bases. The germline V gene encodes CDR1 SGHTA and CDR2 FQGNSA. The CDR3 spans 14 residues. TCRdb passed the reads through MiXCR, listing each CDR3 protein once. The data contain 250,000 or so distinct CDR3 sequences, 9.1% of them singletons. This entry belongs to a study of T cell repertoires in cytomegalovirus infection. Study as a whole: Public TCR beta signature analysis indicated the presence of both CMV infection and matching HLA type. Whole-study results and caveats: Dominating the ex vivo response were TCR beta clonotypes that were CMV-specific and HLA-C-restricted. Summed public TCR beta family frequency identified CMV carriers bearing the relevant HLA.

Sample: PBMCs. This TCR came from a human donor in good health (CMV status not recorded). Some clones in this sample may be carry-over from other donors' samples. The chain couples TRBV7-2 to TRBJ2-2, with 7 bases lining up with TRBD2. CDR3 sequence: CASSRIGGSGELFF. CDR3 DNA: TGTGCCAGCAGCAGAATCGGGGGGAGCGGGGAGCTGTTTTTT. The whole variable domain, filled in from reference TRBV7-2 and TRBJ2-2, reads GAGVSQSPSNKVTEKGKDVELRCDPISGHTALYWYRQSLGQGLEFLIYFQGNSAPDKSGLPSDRFSAERTGGSVSTLTIQRTQQEDSAVYLCASSRIGGSGELFFGEGSRLTVL.